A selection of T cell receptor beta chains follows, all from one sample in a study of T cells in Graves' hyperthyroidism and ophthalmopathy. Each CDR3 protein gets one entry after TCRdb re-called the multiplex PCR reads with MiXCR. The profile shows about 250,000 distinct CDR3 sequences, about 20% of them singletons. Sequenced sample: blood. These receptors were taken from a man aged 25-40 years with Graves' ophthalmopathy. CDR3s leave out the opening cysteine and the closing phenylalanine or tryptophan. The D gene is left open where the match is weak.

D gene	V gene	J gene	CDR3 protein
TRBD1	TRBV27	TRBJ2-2	ASSSGQGASTGELF
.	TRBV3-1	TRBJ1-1	ASSPKGALTEAF
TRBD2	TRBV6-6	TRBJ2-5	ASSYIAGGQETQY
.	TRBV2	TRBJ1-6	ASNALESPLH
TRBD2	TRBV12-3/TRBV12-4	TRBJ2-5	ASTLRGASGRETQY
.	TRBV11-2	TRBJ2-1	ASSLVDPSPYNEQF
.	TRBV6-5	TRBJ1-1	ASSWGTPSTEAF
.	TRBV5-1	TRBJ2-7	ASSLVGRGMDEQY
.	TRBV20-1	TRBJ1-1	SARDAGKGGTEAF
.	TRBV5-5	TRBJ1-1	ASSLQIRSTEAF
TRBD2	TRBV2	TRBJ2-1	ARGGTSGSLNEQF
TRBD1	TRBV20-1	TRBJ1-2	SAREKGQALRGYT
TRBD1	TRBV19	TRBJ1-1	ASKVDRDTEAF
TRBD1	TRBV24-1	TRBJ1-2	ATSDSTGQGLYGYT
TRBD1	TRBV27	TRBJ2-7	ASSLTGTGVYEQY
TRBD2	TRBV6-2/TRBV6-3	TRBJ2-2	ASSYSGLAGGELF
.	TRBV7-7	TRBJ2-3	ASSLQGNTDTQY
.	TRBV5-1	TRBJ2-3	ASSKDRSTDTQY
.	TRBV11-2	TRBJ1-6	ASSNRPGVPNSPLH
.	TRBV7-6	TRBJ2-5	ASSLERLETQY
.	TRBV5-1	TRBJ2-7	ASRSRSAGTYEQY
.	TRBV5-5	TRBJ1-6	ASRRGSSYNSPLH